These 3 T cell receptor beta chains share one sample of origin, sequenced in a study of cytomegalovirus exposure and HLA in healthy donors. Amplification used 60 Vbeta primers and 13 Jbeta primers. The repertoire was sequenced with immunoSEQ multiplex PCR; TCRdb's copy has only in-frame clones and lacks some. This sample has some 200,000 clones, with about 79% found just once. What was sequenced was PBMCs. These TCRs come from a woman between 50 and 59 years old in good health and CMV-seronegative.

This clone was detected only once. The gene calls are TRBV28 and TRBJ1-1, with 7 bases lining up with TRBD1. The CDR3 runs to 14 residues. V lost 8 bases and J lost 6; bases outside the gene matches: 12. Germline CDR1 and CDR2: MDHEN and SYDVKM. CDR3 DNA: TGTGCCAGCGTACCGGGGAACAGGGGCGCTGAAGCTTTCTTT. This sequence encodes CASVPGNRGAEAFF.

The chain combines TRBV7-8 with TRBJ1-2; TRBD1 matches 7 bases. The length of the CDR3 is 13 residues. Germline CDR1 is SGHVS and CDR2 is FQNEAQ. Germline trimming cut 5 bases from V and 2 bases from J; bases unmatched to any gene: 2. The CDR3 DNA sequence: TGTGCCAGCAGCCCGGACAGGAACTATGGCTACACCTTC. Protein sequence: CASSPDRNYGYTF.

This sequence joins TRBV18 and TRBJ1-4; D is uncertain. Trimming left V 3 bases short and J 8 bases short, with 13 bases between. This CDR3 has 14 amino acids. Germline assignment: CDR1 KGHSH and CDR2 LQKENI. Here the CDR3 reads CASSPDYLVEKLFF. CDR3 coding DNA: TGTGCCAGCTCACCGGACTACCTCGTGGAAAAACTGTTTTTT.